A selection of T cell receptor beta chains follows, all from one sample in a study of blood T cells in healthy people across ages. TCRdb reprocessed the 5' RACE reads with MiXCR, giving one entry per CDR3 protein. The sample has some 760,000 distinct CDR3 sequences, 20% to 25% seen once; the top ten hold 8% to 10%. The same data also went into a second study, on T cells of mothers and their children.

Sequencing was carried out using blood. The receptor set was obtained from a boy aged 10-17 years in good health. Each CDR3 is given without its conserved first and last residue. Fields, in order: J gene, V gene, CDR3 protein.

>TRBJ1-4|TRBV7-9
ASSRGATNEKLF
>TRBJ2-2|TRBV7-2
ASSQTLGASGELF
>TRBJ2-1|TRBV20-1
SARDPSGTSYNEQF
>.|TRBV7-9
ASSQVLAVPYNEQF
>.|TRBV20-1
SAKGLRTYEQY
>TRBJ2-7|TRBV25-1
ASSEIYQGDDEQY
>TRBJ2-1|TRBV7-2
ASSLRTGKGNEQS
>TRBJ2-5|TRBV4-2
ASSQERGPGETQY
>TRBJ2-3|TRBV20-1
SAVKGLAGTLFTDTQY
>.|TRBV7-9
ASSLGGLVGEQY
>TRBJ1-2|TRBV12-3/TRBV12-4
ASTLGFSRGYT
>TRBJ1-5|TRBV6-6
ASSYSGGANQPQH
>TRBJ1-5|TRBV6-6
ASRRTEPRNQPQH
>TRBJ1-2|TRBV6-5
ASSSTGPPYGYT
>TRBJ2-4|TRBV15
ATSGRDRENIQY
>TRBJ2-1|TRBV20-1
SARSLAEPYNEQF
>TRBJ1-3|TRBV28
ASSYTSSGNTIY
>TRBJ2-1|TRBV27
ASNLAGGPGEQF
>TRBJ2-3|TRBV20-1
SARPGFSTDTQY
>TRBJ1-1|TRBV3-1
ASSPGGKANTEAF
>TRBJ2-5|TRBV5-1
ASSLVTRAEETQY
>TRBJ2-7|TRBV5-1
ASSLTRDPYEQY
>TRBJ2-1|TRBV3-1
ASSQDLQVMF
>TRBJ2-7|TRBV6-5
ASSQPGQGDYEQY